Presented here are 27 T cell receptor beta chains from one specimen sequenced in a study of neoadjuvant nivolumab and ipilimumab in lung cancer. TCRdb's copy holds only in-frame clones and misses some; the assay was immunoSEQ multiplex PCR. The profile shows about 18,000 clones, 76% of them singletons. The sequencing here drew on tumor tissue, taken after neoadjuvant nivolumab, alone or with ipilimumab, at or shortly before surgery. All receptors come from an adult with non-small cell lung cancer.

This chain uses TRBV29-1 with TRBJ2-3; D perhaps matches TRBD2 (6 bases). V lost 6 bases and J lost 5, with 6 bases in between. Per germline, CDR1 SQVTM and CDR2 ANQGSEA. CDR3 length equals 10 residues. The CDR3 sequence is CSVGGDTQYF. CDR3 sequence (DNA): TGCAGCGTGGGAGGAGATACGCAGTATTTT.

The chain recombines TRBV5-1 with TRBJ2-7; TRBD2 matches 7 bases. Germline trimming cut 4 bases from V and 3 bases from J; bases unmatched to any gene: 7. Germline V gives CDR1 SGHRS, CDR2 YFSETQ. This CDR3 is 14 amino acids long. The CDR3 nucleotides are TGCGCCAGCAGCCAGCGGGACGGAAGCTACGAGCAGTACTTC. This sequence encodes CASSQRDGSYEQYF.

This clone has just one count. The V call is TRBV1, the J call TRBJ2-2; the table gives TRBD2 as D, unverified against the DNA. TRBV1 is termed a pseudogene. CDR3 length: 19 residues. The CDR3 nucleotides are TGCACCAGCAGCCAAGACTGTCTAGCGGGAGGTTGGGTCACCGGGGAGCTGTTTTTT. It translates to CTSSQDCLAGGWVTGELFF.

The V call is TRBV6-1, the J call TRBJ1-5; weak D call: TRBD1 (5 bases). Germline V gives CDR1 MNHNS, CDR2 SASEGT. The CDR3 runs to 15 residues. Trimming left V 4 bases short and J 4 bases short, with 14 bases between. The CDR3 bases are TGTGCCAGCAGTGGGGACGCTATAGGGAATCAGCCCCAGCATTTT. Protein product: CASSGDAIGNQPQHF.

This chain joins TRBV6-5 and TRBJ2-2; D remains ambiguous. The ends were cut back, 5 bases at V and 0 bases at J, with 7 bases in the middle. Germline loops: CDR1 MNHEY, CDR2 SVGAGI. This CDR3 has 14 residues. CDR3 loop: CASSPTSNTGELFF. Written as DNA, the CDR3 is TGTGCCAGCAGTCCTACTTCGAACACCGGGGAGCTGTTTTTT.

This sequence joins TRBV27 and TRBJ2-3, with 8 positions matching TRBD2. In germline, CDR1 is MNHEY, CDR2 SMNVEV (reference sequence). The CDR3 loop spans 15 amino acids. V lost 6 bases to trimming and J lost 6 bases; unmatched junction nucleotides: 11. CDR3 sequence (DNA): TGTGCCAGCAGCCTAACCGGGACTAGGTTCGATACGCAGTATTTT. Translating gives CASSLTGTRFDTQYF.

This clone was recorded a few times. The genes are TRBV19 and TRBJ1-2; unclear D gene. The CDR3 has 12 residues. The V gene lost 9 bases and the J gene lost 5 bases, with 13 bases spanning the gap. Germline V gene lookup returns CDR1 LNHDA and CDR2 SQIVND (reference sequence). Written as DNA, the CDR3 is TGTGCCAGCTTACATATGCAATATGGCTACACCTTC. This codes for CASLHMQYGYTF. The full variable domain, in which reference TRBV19 and TRBJ1-2 provide the parts outside the CDR3, is DGGITQSPKYLFRKEGQNVTLSCEQNLNHDAMYWYRQDPGQGLRLIYYSQIVNDFQKGDIAEGYSVSREKKESFPLTVTSAQKNPTAFYLCASLHMQYGYTFGSGTRLTVV.

This chain uses TRBV5-4 with TRBJ1-2; D is perhaps TRBD1 (6 bases). Looked up from germline, CDR1 is SGHNT and CDR2 is YYREEE (reference sequence). CDR3 length: 14 amino acids. V lost 3 bases to trimming and J lost 5 bases, with 14 bases between them. This chain's CDR3 is CASSSTTGYYGYTF. The CDR3 region has the DNA TGTGCCAGCAGCTCAACGACAGGTTATTATGGCTACACCTTC.

The chain has TRBV7-2 and TRBJ1-2; maybe TRBD1 (5 bases). The CDR3 extends over 14 amino acids. Germline V gives CDR1 SGHTA, CDR2 FQGNSA. Trimming pared 2 bases from V and 8 bases from J, leaving 15 bases between. The chain's CDR3 is CASSLIMGDPGYTF. CDR3 bases: TGTGCCAGCAGCTTAATAATGGGGGACCCGGGCTACACCTTC.

This clone was observed once. This chain joins TRBV6-4 and TRBJ2-2, with 7 positions matching TRBD1. Germline CDR1 and CDR2: MRHNA and SNTAGT. V was clipped by 5 bases and J by 2 bases; unmatched bases: 5. This CDR3 region has 15 residues. CDR3 nucleotide sequence: TGTGCCAGCAGTACTGGGACAGTCAACACCGGGGAGCTGTTTTTT. As protein: CASSTGTVNTGELFF.

This clone was counted only a few times. The CDR3 protein is CASSLDGRNYGYTF. The CDR3 DNA follows: TGTGCCAGCAGCCTCGATGGACGGAACTATGGCTACACCTTC. This chain joins TRBV7-8 and TRBJ1-2; D is undetermined. Deletions cut 5 bases from V and 2 bases from J, with 12 bases between. This CDR3 region has 14 residues. Per germline, CDR1 SGHVS and CDR2 FQNEAQ.

The rearrangement uses TRBV14 and TRBJ2-2; TRBD1 matches 9 bases. Germline lookup yields CDR1 SGHDN and CDR2 FVKESK. After removal of 4 bases from V and 3 bases from J, the junction contained 3 bases not matched to a gene. The CDR3 is made up of 15 amino acids. CDR3 loop: CASSLTGGYTGELFF. The CDR3 region has the DNA TGTGCCAGCAGCCTAACAGGGGGCTACACCGGGGAGCTGTTTTTT.

The V and J genes are TRBV10-2 and TRBJ2-2; D gene ambiguous. The CDR3 runs to 16 residues. CDR1 and CDR2 (germline): WSHSY, SAAADI. Deletions cut 1 base from V and 0 bases from J, with 9 bases between. The CDR3 here is CASSELVGTNTGELFF. As DNA, the CDR3 is TGCGCCAGCAGTGAGTTGGTCGGAACGAACACCGGGGAGCTGTTTTTT.

This rearrangement joins TRBV7-2 to TRBJ1-2; no firm D call. The germline CDR1 and CDR2 sequences are SGHTA and FQGNSA. The CDR3 contains 14 residues. V was pared by 2 bases and J by 1 base, with 8 bases between. The CDR3 bases are TGTGCCAGCAGCTTATTACGGCTTAACTATGGCTACACCTTC. Encoded protein: CASSLLRLNYGYTF.

The chain links TRBV7-9 to TRBJ2-5, with 13 bases lining up with TRBD2. The CDR3 loop spans 15 amino acids. With 4 bases clipped from V and 6 bases from J, the junction kept 5 bases outside the gene matches. Germline loops: CDR1 SEHNR, CDR2 FQNEAQ (reference sequence). The CDR3 loop is CASSSLAGGPKTQYF. In nucleotides, the CDR3 is TGTGCCAGCAGCTCACTAGCGGGAGGGCCTAAGACCCAGTACTTC.

The V gene is TRBV6-1, the J gene TRBJ2-1; D may be TRBD1 or TRBD2 (5 bases each). The V end lost 2 bases, the J end lost 9 bases, and 14 bases lay between the germline ends. The germline gives CDR1 MNHNS, CDR2 SASEGT. The CDR3 spans 14 residues. The chain's CDR3 is CASSESQGGGEQFF. The CDR3 DNA follows: TGTGCCAGCAGTGAATCGCAGGGCGGAGGTGAGCAGTTCTTC.

This clone is a singleton in its sample. The chain uses TRBV2 and TRBJ2-7, with 7 bases fitting TRBD1. V trimming: 4 bases; J trimming: 3 bases; junction bases outside the gene matches: 9. This CDR3 contains 15 residues. In germline, CDR1 is SNHLY, CDR2 FYNNEI. CDR3: CASSVEGGASYEQYF. In DNA form, the CDR3 reads TGTGCCAGCAGTGTAGAAGGGGGCGCGAGCTACGAGCAGTACTTC.

This clone was observed once. The CDR3 nucleotides read TGTGCCAGCAGCTTAACAGGAAACTATGGCTACACCTTC. Its translation is CASSLTGNYGYTF. The chain has TRBV13 and TRBJ1-2; possible D gene TRBD1, 5 bases. V gave up 2 bases and J gave up 2 bases, with 6 bases separating them. Germline CDR1 and CDR2: PRHDT and FYEKMQ (reference sequence). There are 13 residues in the CDR3.

This chain links TRBV4-2 with TRBJ1-2; D is unresolved. Germline CDR1 and CDR2: LGHNA and YNFKEQ. Trimming pared 4 bases from V and 4 bases from J, leaving 13 bases between. This CDR3 contains 14 residues. The CDR3 bases are TGTGCCAGCAGCCGTACAAGTTCCACCTATGGCTACACCTTC. It yields the protein CASSRTSSTYGYTF.

This sequence joins TRBV7-3 and TRBJ2-3, with D perhaps matching TRBD2 (6 bases). This CDR3 has 15 amino acids. The V and J ends lost 5 bases and 3 bases respectively, with 15 bases between them. Germline lookup yields CDR1 SGHTA and CDR2 FQGTGA. CDR3 in DNA: TGTGCCAGCAGCCGAGGAGGGTTGGGGACAGATACGCAGTATTTT. Encoded protein: CASSRGGLGTDTQYF.

This clone was observed a few times. The chain couples TRBV5-6 to TRBJ2-6; D not resolved. The CDR3 is made up of 18 amino acids. Trimming took off 0 bases at V and 2 bases at J, with 15 bases between the two ends. Germline CDR1 is SGHDT and CDR2 is YYEEEE. The CDR3 loop is CASSLAVMVLAGANVLTF. The CDR3 DNA follows: TGTGCCAGCAGCTTGGCTGTTATGGTATTGGCTGGGGCCAACGTCCTGACTTTC.

This clone has a single count. V and J are TRBV6-1 and TRBJ2-7; TRBD2 is a possible D gene (6 bases). This CDR3 is built from 14 residues. V lost 7 bases and J 3 bases, leaving 16 bases between the germline ends. Germline CDR1 is MNHNS and CDR2 is SASEGT. CDR3 coding DNA: TGTGCCAGCATGAATGTGGGGGGAGTCTACGAGCAGTACTTC. Translating it yields CASMNVGGVYEQYF.

The chain has TRBV7-8 and TRBJ2-1; D unresolved. Germline CDR1 SGHVS, CDR2 FQNEAQ. The CDR3 covers 11 residues. Trimming removed 3 bases at V and 9 bases at J, with 6 bases between. CDR3 amino acids: CASSFDREQFF. DNA for the CDR3: TGTGCCAGCAGCTTCGACCGTGAGCAGTTCTTC.

The V gene is TRBV30, the J gene TRBJ1-4; D perhaps matches TRBD1 (5 bases). CDR1 and CDR2 (germline): GTSNPN, SVGIG (reference sequence). V was shortened by 1 base and J by 4 bases, with 13 bases between the two germline ends. The CDR3 sequence is 15 residues long. For the CDR3, the DNA is TGTGCCTGGAGTGACCGGGGACTCCGTAATGAAAAACTGTTTTTT. As protein: CAWSDRGLRNEKLFF.

The genes are TRBV27 and TRBJ2-2, with a tentative D call TRBD2 (5 bases). The V and J ends lost 8 bases and 0 bases respectively, with 13 bases between them. In germline, CDR1 is MNHEY, CDR2 SMNVEV (reference sequence). This CDR3 comprises 15 residues. The CDR3 region has the DNA TGTGCCAGCCGAGCGCGGGTCGCGAACACCGGGGAGCTGTTTTTT. It encodes CASRARVANTGELFF.

The V gene is TRBV25-1, the J gene TRBJ2-5, with 11 positions matching TRBD1. The CDR3 covers 17 residues. Germline V gives CDR1 MGHDK, CDR2 SYGVNS. Trimming at V came to 2 bases and at J to 5 bases, leaving 10 bases not matched to a gene. The CDR3 coding sequence is TGTGCCAGCAGTGAACTCCGGACAGGGGGCGCGATGGAGACCCAGTACTTC. It specifies CASSELRTGGAMETQYF.

The V call is TRBV4-2, the J call TRBJ2-3; 7 positions match TRBD2. The CDR3 is made up of 17 amino acids. V lost 0 bases to trimming and J lost 2 bases; unmatched junction nucleotides: 8. Germline CDR1 reads LGHNA; CDR2 reads YNFKEQ. Written as DNA, the CDR3 is TGTGCCAGCAGCCAAGACACCCGACTAGCCATCACAGATACGCAGTATTTT. Residues: CASSQDTRLAITDTQYF.